The 25 T cell receptor beta chains presented below share a single source sample, sequenced in a study of CD8 T cells in ankylosing spondylitis. These receptors are not linked to any known antigen. Study-level points and caveats: Among TCR beta sequences, a motif of under 10 highly homologous variants appeared characteristic of ankylosing spondylitis blood.

Each CDR3 protein gets one entry after TCRdb re-called the 5' RACE reads with MiXCR. Of more than 300,000 distinct CDR3 sequences detected, 7.5% to 9% appear once; the ten largest clones hold roughly 15%. The sequenced sample consisted of blood, either unsorted or a sorted T cell fraction (not recorded which). These receptors were collected from a male donor with ankylosing spondylitis.

This clonotype turned up a few times. V and J are TRBV28 and TRBJ2-1; 12 bases are a match to TRBD2. V shed 7 bases, J shed 6 bases, and the junction held 4 bases outside the gene matches. The CDR3 sequence is 14 residues long. Germline V lookup: CDR1 MDHEN, CDR2 SYDVKM. The DNA for the CDR3 is TGTGCCAGCACCCTAGCGGGAGGGCGCAATGAGCAGTTCTTC. Encoded protein: CASTLAGGRNEQFF.

This clonotype appeared many times. V usage is TRBV29-1 and J usage is TRBJ2-7; D is uncertain. This CDR3 region has 11 residues. Germline V gene sequence: CDR1 SQVTM, CDR2 ANQGSEA. The V and J ends lost 6 bases and 1 base respectively, with 7 bases between them. The CDR3 here is CSVVQSYEQYF. The CDR3 DNA is TGCAGCGTGGTGCAGTCCTACGAGCAGTACTTC.

This clonotype was found a few times. This sequence joins TRBV12-3 or TRBV12-4 and TRBJ2-2, with D possibly TRBD2 on 6 matching bases. Trimming removed 4 bases at V and 3 bases at J, with 12 bases between. The CDR3 has 15 residues. The DNA for the CDR3 is TGTGCCAGCAGTTATTCGGGAGCCTACACCGGGGAGCTGTTTTTT. Encoded protein: CASSYSGAYTGELFF.

This clonotype appeared a few times. V and J are TRBV12-3 or TRBV12-4 and TRBJ1-2, with a weak D call TRBD1 (6 bases). The CDR3 loop spans 13 amino acids. V lost 10 bases to trimming and J lost 4 bases, with 16 bases between them. CDR3 nucleotides: TGTGCCATCGAAGGGGTGGGGGCCTATGGCTACACCTTC. As protein: CAIEGVGAYGYTF.

The CDR3 region is CASSSSGAGNEQFF. CDR3 DNA sequence: TGTGCCAGCAGCTCCAGTGGAGCGGGTAATGAGCAGTTCTTC. The chain recombines TRBV7-3 with TRBJ2-1; D might be TRBD2 (6 bases). CDR1 and CDR2 (germline): SGHTA, FQGTGA. Trimming took 4 bases from V and 7 from J, leaving 14 bases between them. This CDR3 is built from 14 residues.

The sample holds a few counts of this clonotype. The V call is TRBV12-3 or TRBV12-4, the J call TRBJ2-5; D may be TRBD2 (7 bases). The CDR3 totals 15 residues. With 5 bases removed from V and 7 bases from J, the gap between germline ends came to 20 bases. CDR3 sequence reads: CASSLLQGGGGTQYF. The CDR3, as DNA: TGTGCCAGCAGTCTCCTACAGGGAGGGGGGGGGACCCAGTACTTC.

The V gene is TRBV6-4, the J gene TRBJ2-1; D possibly corresponds to TRBD2 (6 bases). There are 20 residues in the CDR3. CDR1 MRHNA and CDR2 SNTAGT come from the germline V gene. Trimming stripped 0 bases from V and 2 bases from J, with 23 bases between. This chain's CDR3 is CASSDSGRDSSLAPYNEQFF. The CDR3 nucleotides are TGTGCCAGCAGTGACTCTGGCCGGGACTCCTCCCTGGCCCCCTACAATGAGCAGTTCTTC.

This clonotype was detected ten times or more. This chain connects TRBV4-1 to TRBJ2-7; D not certain. V was shortened by 1 base and J by 1 base, with 14 bases between the two germline ends. Germline lookup yields CDR1 MGHRA and CDR2 YSYEKL. The length of the CDR3 is 16 residues. The CDR3 sequence: CASSQVGPLTSYEQYF. CDR3 DNA sequence: TGCGCCAGCAGCCAAGTTGGGCCGCTCACATCCTACGAGCAGTACTTC.

This clonotype occurred a few times. A read error is possible here, since a much larger clone lies one base away. This rearrangement joins TRBV6-2 or TRBV6-3 to TRBJ2-1; D is unresolved. Germline values: CDR1 MNHEY, CDR2 SVGEGT. The CDR3 length is 12 residues. Deletions cut 0 bases from V and 6 bases from J, with 3 bases between. This CDR3 is CASSYSTNEQFF. The CDR3 DNA follows: TGTGCCAGCAGTTACTCGACCAATGAGCAGTTCTTC.

This clonotype was recorded a few times. V and J are TRBV5-1 and TRBJ2-3; D is unclear. Germline V gene data show CDR1 as SGHRS and CDR2 as YFSETQ. The CDR3 is made up of 14 amino acids. The V end lost 3 bases, the J end lost 0 bases, and 8 bases lay between the germline ends. CDR3 loop: CASSSIHSTDTQYF. The CDR3 DNA reads TGCGCCAGCAGCTCTATCCATAGCACAGATACGCAGTATTTT. The variable domain in full, completed from reference TRBV5-1 and TRBJ2-3, reads KAGVTQTPRYLIKTRGQQVTLSCSPISGHRSVSWYQQTPGQGLQFLFEYFSETQRNKGNFPGRFSGRQFSNSRSEMNVSTLELGDSALYLCASSSIHSTDTQYFGPGTRLTVL.

In this sample, this clonotype turned up a few times. This rearrangement joins TRBV6-6 to TRBJ2-7; D unresolved. CDR1 and CDR2 (germline): MNHNY, SVGAGI (reference sequence). The CDR3 has 12 amino acids. V dropped 2 bases and J dropped 5 bases, with 7 bases sitting between them. In nucleotides, the CDR3 is TGTGCCAGCAGTTACAGCCCCCACGAGCAGTACTTC. Translated: CASSYSPHEQYF.

This clonotype appeared a few times. J is TRBJ2-3 and V is TRBV7-8; 7 positions match TRBD1. V dropped 5 bases and J dropped 1; count of bases not matched to a gene: 6. Germline loops: CDR1 SGHVS, CDR2 FQNEAQ. This CDR3 comprises 15 residues. The DNA of the CDR3 is TGTGCCAGCAGCCAAACAGGGGACGGCACAGATACGCAGTATTTT. Protein: CASSQTGDGTDTQYF.

The J gene is TRBJ2-2, the V gene TRBV12-3 or TRBV12-4, with D perhaps matching TRBD1 (6 bases). CDR3 length: 15 amino acids. V lost 8 bases, J lost 1 base, and 14 bases lay in between. The CDR3 protein is CASELRGKNTGELFF. The CDR3 DNA reads as TGTGCCAGCGAACTGAGGGGGAAGAACACCGGGGAGCTGTTTTTT.

The chain joins TRBV9 to TRBJ2-3, with TRBD2 matching 9 bases. J lost 4 bases, V lost 0 bases, and 6 bases had no gene match. CDR1 and CDR2 from the germline V gene are SGDLS and YYNGEE. The CDR3 loop spans 16 amino acids. CDR3 residues: CASSVVLAGKADTQYF. CDR3 in DNA: TGTGCCAGCAGCGTAGTCCTAGCGGGAAAGGCAGATACGCAGTATTTT. Together with reference TRBV9 and TRBJ2-3, the CDR3 gives the full variable domain: DSGVTQTPKHLITATGQRVTLRCSPRSGDLSVYWYQQSLDQGLQFLIQYYNGEERAKGNILERFSAQQFPDLHSELNLSSLELGDSALYFCASSVVLAGKADTQYFGPGTRLTVL.

This clonotype was recorded a few times. The V gene is TRBV6-1, the J gene TRBJ1-1; possibly TRBD1 for D (6 bases). CDR3 length equals 13 residues. Germline V CDR1 and CDR2: MNHNS, SASEGT. V was pared by 0 bases and J by 5 bases, with 7 bases between. CDR3 coding DNA: TGTGCCAGCAGTGAAGCCAGGGGAACTGAAGCTTTCTTT. Amino acid sequence: CASSEARGTEAFF.

This clonotype was detected a few times. The chain carries TRBV9 and TRBJ2-1, with TRBD2 identical over 10 bases. Germline CDR1 SGDLS, CDR2 YYNGEE. This CDR3 has 17 residues. V shed 0 bases, J shed 2 bases, and the junction held 5 bases outside the gene matches. This CDR3 reads CASSVAVGTSAYNEQFF. As DNA, the CDR3 is TGTGCCAGCAGCGTAGCGGTGGGGACTAGCGCCTACAATGAGCAGTTCTTC.

This clonotype was found a few times. CDR3 sequence: CASSQEGRTPHEQYF. The CDR3 DNA sequence: TGCGCCAGCAGCCAAGAAGGACGGACCCCCCACGAGCAGTACTTC. V usage is TRBV4-3 and J usage is TRBJ2-7; D is uncertain. Trimming pared 0 bases from V and 5 bases from J, leaving 14 bases between. The CDR3 extends over 15 amino acids. CDR1 is LGHNA, CDR2 YSLEER, per germline.

This clonotype was seen more than once but under ten times. This chain connects TRBV5-5 to TRBJ1-5, with 11 bases matching TRBD1. Germline values: CDR1 SGHKS, CDR2 YYEKEE (reference sequence). The CDR3 is 16 residues long. The ends lost 4 bases at V and 6 bases at J; junction bases unmatched: 9. The CDR3 is CASSHRDRGEGQPQHF. Here the CDR3 DNA reads TGTGCCAGCAGCCACCGGGACAGGGGGGAAGGTCAGCCCCAGCATTTT.

At least ten counts were recorded for this clonotype. V usage is TRBV20-1 and J usage is TRBJ2-7, with 7 bases identical to TRBD2. V gave up 0 bases and J gave up 6 bases; unmatched junction bases: 11. This CDR3 comprises 15 residues. The germline gives CDR1 DFQATT, CDR2 SNEGSKA (reference sequence). CDR3 coding DNA: TGCAGTGCTAGAGATCTGCGGGAGATGTTCCGCGAGCAGTACTTC. Translation: CSARDLREMFREQYF.

This clonotype was counted ten times or more. The genes are TRBV12-3 or TRBV12-4 and TRBJ2-1; D is ambiguous. This CDR3 is built from 17 residues. V gave up 3 bases and J gave up 1 base, with 16 bases separating them. This CDR3 reads CASSFHRGATSYNEQFF. CDR3 sequence (DNA): TGTGCCAGCAGTTTCCACCGTGGCGCAACGTCCTACAATGAGCAGTTCTTC.

At least ten counts were recorded for this clonotype. The chain has TRBV18 and TRBJ2-5; D not resolved. Between the trimmed V and J ends, which lost 0 bases and 1 base, there was a span of 3 bases. This CDR3 has 13 residues. From germline, CDR1 is KGHSH and CDR2 LQKENI. The CDR3 DNA reads as TGTGCCAGCTCACCACCGATCCAAGAGACCCAGTACTTC. It codes for CASSPPIQETQYF.

The chain recombines TRBV6-2 or TRBV6-3 with TRBJ2-1; 8 bases are a match to TRBD1. The CDR3 spans 18 residues. The V and J ends lost 2 bases and 9 bases, in that order; junction bases with no gene match: 18. Per the germline V gene, CDR1 is MNHEY and CDR2 is SVGEGT. The CDR3 sequence: CASSYGVGRTGRSGEQFF. For the CDR3, the DNA is TGTGCCAGCAGTTACGGCGTTGGGCGGACAGGGAGGTCAGGTGAGCAGTTCTTC.

This clonotype has a handful of counts. This chain connects TRBV28 to TRBJ2-3; the D is unclear. V lost 4 bases and J lost 0, with 8 bases in between. Germline V gives CDR1 MDHEN, CDR2 SYDVKM. The CDR3 extends over 14 amino acids. CDR3 amino acids: CASSSASSTDTQYF. CDR3 bases: TGTGCCAGCAGTTCCGCGTCAAGCACAGATACGCAGTATTTT.

This chain links TRBV27 with TRBJ1-5; D is unclear. The CDR3 length is 13 residues. V shed 10 bases and J shed 0 bases, with 10 bases lying between them. Germline values: CDR1 MNHEY, CDR2 SMNVEV (reference sequence). Here the CDR3 reads CATRISSNQPQHF. CDR3 DNA sequence: TGTGCCACCCGGATCAGTAGCAATCAGCCCCAGCATTTT.

This clonotype has a handful of counts. The chain employs TRBV29-1 and TRBJ2-2; tentative D call: TRBD2 (6 bases). The germline V and J ends were trimmed by 7 bases and 7 bases, with 16 bases remaining between them. This CDR3 is 13 amino acids long. Germline V lookup: CDR1 SQVTM, CDR2 ANQGSEA. The CDR3 spells CSGSTRRGGELFF. The CDR3 bases are TGCAGCGGGTCAACTAGGCGGGGCGGGGAGCTGTTTTTT.